These T cell receptor beta chains were read from a single sample in a study of response to subunit inactivated influenza vaccine. TCRdb re-analysed the RT-PCR reads in MiXCR, keeping a single row per CDR3 protein. This sample yields some 600,000 distinct CDR3 sequences, of which 11% to 15% are seen a single time; 7.5% to 8% belongs to the top ten. Sequenced here: PBMCs from blood, sampled roughly 2 weeks before vaccination. Every receptor here comes from a man aged 45-60 years who received an inactivated influenza vaccine. Each CDR3 is given with its conserved first and last residue. Each record gives: clone size, V gene, J gene, D gene, CDR3 protein, CDR3 DNA. The D gene is left open where the match is weak. Size is omitted from some rows. Given values are once, few, many or a class for expanded clones.

abundance: few; v_gene: TRBV7-3; j_gene: TRBJ2-5; d_gene: TRBD1; CDR3aa: CASSRTGQIGETQYF; CDR3nt: TGTGCCAGCAGCAGGACAGGACAAATTGGGGAGACCCAGTACTTC
abundance: -; v_gene: TRBV27; j_gene: TRBJ2-2; d_gene: -; CDR3aa: CASSLTLGPYRDTGELFF; CDR3nt: TGTGCCAGCAGTTTAACTTTAGGACCGTACCGAGACACCGGGGAGCTGTTTTTT
abundance: many; v_gene: TRBV4-3; j_gene: TRBJ1-6; d_gene: -; CDR3aa: CASSQDRGTSNSPLHF; CDR3nt: TGCGCCAGCAGCCAAGATCGGGGGACCTCAAATTCACCCCTCCACTTT
abundance: few; v_gene: TRBV9; j_gene: TRBJ2-3; d_gene: -; CDR3aa: CASSVAVGDTQYF; CDR3nt: TGTGCCAGCAGCGTAGCCGTGGGAGATACGCAGTATTTT
abundance: few; v_gene: TRBV23-1; j_gene: TRBJ1-5; d_gene: TRBD1; CDR3aa: CASSQPGTGGDQPQHF; CDR3nt: TGCGCCAGCAGTCAACCCGGGACAGGGGGGGATCAGCCCCAGCATTTT
abundance: -; v_gene: TRBV9; j_gene: TRBJ2-3; d_gene: TRBD2; CDR3aa: CATAGAGAADTQYF; CDR3nt: TGTGCCACCGCCGGAGCGGGGGCCGCAGATACGCAGTATTTT
abundance: many; v_gene: TRBV29-1; j_gene: TRBJ2-1; d_gene: TRBD2; CDR3aa: CSVAGGAPGYNEQFF; CDR3nt: TGCAGCGTTGCGGGGGGAGCCCCGGGGTACAATGAGCAGTTCTTC
abundance: few; v_gene: TRBV7-2; j_gene: TRBJ2-1; d_gene: TRBD2; CDR3aa: CASSGASGGFEQFF; CDR3nt: TGTGCCAGCAGCGGGGCTAGCGGGGGGTTTGAGCAGTTCTTC
abundance: -; v_gene: TRBV12-3/TRBV12-4; j_gene: TRBJ2-1; d_gene: TRBD2; CDR3aa: CASSQTLRLAREQFF; CDR3nt: TGTGCCAGCAGTCAAACACTCAGACTAGCCCGCGAGCAGTTCTTC
abundance: many; v_gene: TRBV28; j_gene: TRBJ1-4; d_gene: -; CDR3aa: CASSLNGPSTNEKLFF; CDR3nt: TGTGCCAGCAGTTTAAACGGGCCCTCAACTAATGAAAAACTGTTTTTT
abundance: -; v_gene: TRBV5-1; j_gene: TRBJ1-2; d_gene: TRBD1; CDR3aa: CASSSDRGDYGYTF; CDR3nt: TGCGCCAGCAGCTCGGACAGGGGGGACTATGGCTACACCTTC
abundance: few; v_gene: TRBV29-1; j_gene: TRBJ2-2; d_gene: TRBD2; CDR3aa: CSVESGGARTGELFF; CDR3nt: TGCAGCGTTGAATCGGGGGGGGCGCGCACCGGGGAGCTGTTTTTT
abundance: many; v_gene: TRBV9; j_gene: TRBJ2-1; d_gene: TRBD2; CDR3aa: CASSVLAGSSYNEQFF; CDR3nt: TGTGCCAGCAGTGTTCTAGCGGGAAGCTCCTACAATGAGCAGTTCTTC
abundance: many; v_gene: TRBV12-3/TRBV12-4; j_gene: TRBJ2-1; d_gene: -; CDR3aa: CASSFGGPNEQFF; CDR3nt: TGTGCCAGCAGTTTTGGGGGCCCCAATGAGCAGTTCTTC
abundance: few; v_gene: TRBV16; j_gene: TRBJ2-1; d_gene: TRBD1; CDR3aa: CASSPRGQGYNEQFF; CDR3nt: TGTGCCAGCAGCCCCCGGGGACAGGGTTACAATGAGCAGTTCTTC
abundance: -; v_gene: TRBV18; j_gene: TRBJ2-5; d_gene: -; CDR3aa: CASSPPMVQETQYF; CDR3nt: TGTGCCAGCTCACCACCGATGGTTCAAGAGACCCAGTACTTC
abundance: few; v_gene: TRBV10-3; j_gene: TRBJ2-7; d_gene: -; CDR3aa: CAISEGQSPEQYF; CDR3nt: TGTGCCATCAGTGAGGGGCAGTCGCCCGAGCAGTACTTC
abundance: few; v_gene: TRBV7-3; j_gene: TRBJ2-7; d_gene: TRBD1; CDR3aa: CASSLFGGQGYEQYF; CDR3nt: TGTGCCAGCAGCTTATTTGGCGGACAGGGCTACGAGCAGTACTTC
abundance: few; v_gene: TRBV7-9; j_gene: TRBJ2-7; d_gene: TRBD1; CDR3aa: CASSARTGGSYEQYF; CDR3nt: TGTGCCAGCAGCGCCCGGACAGGGGGTTCCTACGAGCAGTACTTC
abundance: -; v_gene: TRBV7-9; j_gene: TRBJ2-1; d_gene: TRBD2; CDR3aa: CASSAGTSGRALDEQFF; CDR3nt: TGTGCCAGCAGCGCAGGGACTAGCGGGAGGGCCTTGGATGAGCAGTTCTTC
abundance: few; v_gene: TRBV6-1; j_gene: TRBJ1-1; d_gene: TRBD1; CDR3aa: CASRRTGKDTEAFF; CDR3nt: TGTGCCAGCAGGCGGACAGGGAAGGACACTGAAGCTTTCTTT
abundance: many; v_gene: TRBV12-3/TRBV12-4; j_gene: TRBJ2-7; d_gene: -; CDR3aa: CASKGSSYEQYF; CDR3nt: TGTGCCAGCAAAGGGTCCTCCTACGAGCAGTACTTC
abundance: few; v_gene: TRBV6-1; j_gene: TRBJ2-1; d_gene: -; CDR3aa: CASSEFGNNEQFF; CDR3nt: TGTGCCAGCAGTGAATTCGGAAATAATGAGCAGTTCTTC
abundance: -; v_gene: TRBV6-2/TRBV6-3; j_gene: TRBJ1-5; d_gene: TRBD1; CDR3aa: CASRPTGNGQPQHF; CDR3nt: TGTGCCAGCAGGCCGACAGGGAACGGTCAGCCCCAGCATTTT
abundance: -; v_gene: TRBV29-1; j_gene: TRBJ2-3; d_gene: -; CDR3aa: CSVDAELSTDTQYF; CDR3nt: TGCAGCGTTGATGCGGAGTTGAGCACAGATACGCAGTATTTT
abundance: few; v_gene: TRBV28; j_gene: TRBJ2-4; d_gene: TRBD1; CDR3aa: CASTDSRTGGNIQYF; CDR3nt: TGTGCCAGCACGGACTCTCGGACAGGGGGGAACATTCAGTACTTC
abundance: -; v_gene: TRBV5-5; j_gene: TRBJ1-3; d_gene: TRBD1; CDR3aa: CASSLEGQGYMNTIYF; CDR3nt: TGTGCCAGCAGCTTGGAAGGACAGGGGTATATGAACACCATATATTTT
abundance: -; v_gene: TRBV18; j_gene: TRBJ2-1; d_gene: -; CDR3aa: CASSTRQAYNEQFF; CDR3nt: TGTGCCAGCTCAACAAGGCAGGCCTACAATGAGCAGTTCTTC
abundance: -; v_gene: TRBV7-9; j_gene: TRBJ2-6; d_gene: -; CDR3aa: CASSTSSGANVLTF; CDR3nt: TGTGCCAGCAGCACAAGCTCTGGGGCCAACGTCCTGACTTTC
abundance: -; v_gene: TRBV6-2/TRBV6-3; j_gene: TRBJ2-4; d_gene: -; CDR3aa: CASSFRDGGNPIQYF; CDR3nt: TGTGCCAGCAGTTTCCGGGACGGGGGCAATCCCATTCAGTACTTC
abundance: -; v_gene: TRBV12-3/TRBV12-4; j_gene: TRBJ2-1; d_gene: TRBD1; CDR3aa: CASSPEGQGVRQQFF; CDR3nt: TGTGCCAGCAGTCCAGAGGGACAGGGCGTTCGGCAGCAGTTCTTC
abundance: -; v_gene: TRBV7-2; j_gene: TRBJ2-3; d_gene: -; CDR3aa: CASSLVAGAYTDTQYF; CDR3nt: TGTGCCAGCAGCTTAGTGGCGGGGGCCTACACAGATACGCAGTATTTT
abundance: few; v_gene: TRBV5-1; j_gene: TRBJ2-7; d_gene: -; CDR3aa: CASSLGLAQEQYF; CDR3nt: TGCGCCAGCAGCTTGGGGCTAGCGCAAGAGCAGTACTTC
abundance: -; v_gene: TRBV2; j_gene: TRBJ2-7; d_gene: -; CDR3aa: CASSDGRDGYEQYF; CDR3nt: TGTGCCAGCAGTGATGGGCGGGATGGCTACGAGCAGTACTTC
abundance: -; v_gene: TRBV15; j_gene: TRBJ2-7; d_gene: -; CDR3aa: CATSSPREKHEQYF; CDR3nt: TGTGCCACCAGCAGCCCTAGGGAAAAACACGAGCAGTACTTC
abundance: few; v_gene: TRBV2; j_gene: TRBJ2-7; d_gene: -; CDR3aa: CASNTEGLEQYF; CDR3nt: TGTGCCAGCAACACGGAGGGTTTGGAGCAGTACTTC
abundance: -; v_gene: TRBV10-3; j_gene: TRBJ2-4; d_gene: TRBD1; CDR3aa: CAISGVPQGIIQYF; CDR3nt: TGTGCCATCAGTGGCGTACCACAGGGGATAATTCAGTACTTC
abundance: few; v_gene: TRBV3-1; j_gene: TRBJ2-7; d_gene: -; CDR3aa: CASRSTRLGVSHEQYF; CDR3nt: TGTGCCAGCAGATCAACCAGGTTGGGGGTATCCCACGAGCAGTACTTC
abundance: many; v_gene: TRBV29-1; j_gene: TRBJ2-3; d_gene: -; CDR3aa: CSGRDSTDTQYF; CDR3nt: TGCAGCGGCCGGGACAGCACAGATACGCAGTATTTT
abundance: few; v_gene: TRBV5-1; j_gene: TRBJ2-3; d_gene: TRBD2; CDR3aa: CASRPGTSVTDTQYF; CDR3nt: TGCGCCAGCAGACCCGGGACTAGCGTTACAGATACGCAGTATTTT
abundance: few; v_gene: TRBV7-9; j_gene: TRBJ2-2; d_gene: TRBD1; CDR3aa: CASKRQGANTGELFF; CDR3nt: TGTGCCAGCAAGCGACAGGGCGCGAACACCGGGGAGCTGTTTTTT
abundance: -; v_gene: TRBV3-1; j_gene: TRBJ2-7; d_gene: TRBD2; CDR3aa: CASSPVAGGPYEQYF; CDR3nt: TGTGCCAGCAGCCCAGTAGCGGGAGGGCCCTACGAGCAGTACTTC
abundance: -; v_gene: TRBV5-6; j_gene: TRBJ2-7; d_gene: TRBD1; CDR3aa: CASSVDRTGEQYF; CDR3nt: TGTGCCAGCAGCGTGGACAGGACTGGAGAGCAGTACTTC
abundance: -; v_gene: TRBV19; j_gene: TRBJ2-3; d_gene: -; CDR3aa: CASSIGLRRTTDTQYF; CDR3nt: TGTGCCAGTAGTATCGGACTAAGGCGGACCACAGATACGCAGTATTTT
abundance: few; v_gene: TRBV7-9; j_gene: TRBJ1-6; d_gene: -; CDR3aa: CASSSRGHTDSPLHF; CDR3nt: TGTGCCAGCAGCTCCCGGGGACATACAGATTCACCCCTCCACTTT
abundance: few; v_gene: TRBV3-1; j_gene: TRBJ2-3; d_gene: -; CDR3aa: CASSQIDTQYF; CDR3nt: TGTGCCAGCAGCCAAATTGATACGCAGTATTTT
abundance: many; v_gene: TRBV9; j_gene: TRBJ2-2; d_gene: -; CDR3aa: CASSVRTAANTGELFF; CDR3nt: TGTGCCAGCAGCGTACGCACGGCCGCGAACACCGGGGAGCTGTTTTTT
abundance: -; v_gene: TRBV15; j_gene: TRBJ1-6; d_gene: TRBD1; CDR3aa: CATSVQGSNSPLHF; CDR3nt: TGTGCCACCAGCGTACAGGGGAGTAATTCACCCCTCCACTTT
abundance: -; v_gene: TRBV6-2/TRBV6-3; j_gene: TRBJ2-3; d_gene: -; CDR3aa: CASSYSQTAETQYF; CDR3nt: TGTGCCAGCAGTTATTCACAGACGGCAGAGACGCAGTATTTT
abundance: -; v_gene: TRBV5-4; j_gene: TRBJ1-2; d_gene: TRBD1; CDR3aa: CASSIEGQGVFGYTF; CDR3nt: TGTGCCAGCAGCATTGAAGGACAGGGTGTTTTTGGCTACACCTTC
abundance: many; v_gene: TRBV20-1; j_gene: TRBJ2-7; d_gene: TRBD1; CDR3aa: CSALPRGREQYF; CDR3nt: TGCAGTGCTCTCCCTAGGGGGCGCGAGCAGTACTTC
abundance: -; v_gene: TRBV11-2; j_gene: TRBJ2-1; d_gene: -; CDR3aa: CASSLSPGANEQFF; CDR3nt: TGTGCCAGCAGCTTATCCCCCGGAGCGAATGAGCAGTTCTTC